A selection of T cell receptor beta chains follows, all from one sample in a study of low-dose radiotherapy and immunotherapy resistance in tumors. TCRdb ran MiXCR on the reads and lists one entry per CDR3 protein. This table has about 64,000 distinct CDR3 sequences, about a quarter appearing once. The sample in question was PBMCs, obtained before treatment. The receptors originated from a male donor with rectosigmoid adenocarcinoma. CDR3s include the opening cysteine and the closing phenylalanine or tryptophan. A D gene is named only where the DNA matches it firmly. Part of the rows lack a size; the others show once, few, many or a class for expanded clones.

clone size: -
V gene: TRBV7-9
J gene: TRBJ2-7
D gene: TRBD2
CDR3 protein: CASSTTSGTEQYF
CDR3 DNA: TGTGCCAGCAGCACCACTAGCGGGACCGAGCAGTACTTC

clone size: many
V gene: TRBV7-6
J gene: TRBJ2-1
D gene: -
CDR3 protein: CASSLEYRGGFNEQFF
CDR3 DNA: TGTGCCAGCAGCTTAGAGTACAGGGGAGGTTTCAATGAGCAGTTCTTC

clone size: many
V gene: TRBV24-1
J gene: TRBJ2-5
D gene: -
CDR3 protein: CATSSTEGGGPTRETQYF
CDR3 DNA: TGTGCCACCAGCTCCACCGAGGGGGGGGGGCCTACCCGAGAGACCCAGTACTTC

clone size: many
V gene: TRBV7-2
J gene: TRBJ2-1
D gene: TRBD2
CDR3 protein: CASGRGGASNEQFF
CDR3 DNA: TGTGCCAGCGGCCGCGGGGGGGCTTCAAATGAGCAGTTCTTC

clone size: -
V gene: TRBV28
J gene: TRBJ1-2
D gene: -
CDR3 protein: CASSEGDYGYTF
CDR3 DNA: TGTGCCAGCAGTGAGGGGGACTATGGCTACACCTTC

clone size: many
V gene: TRBV5-5
J gene: TRBJ1-1
D gene: -
CDR3 protein: CASSFGWGPGMNTEAFF
CDR3 DNA: TGTGCCAGCAGCTTCGGGTGGGGCCCGGGAATGAACACTGAAGCTTTCTTT

clone size: many
V gene: TRBV21-1
J gene: TRBJ2-3
D gene: -
CDR3 protein: CASSKDFRTGFTSTDTQYF
CDR3 DNA: TGTGCCAGCAGCAAAGATTTTCGGACGGGCTTCACTAGCACAGATACGCAGTATTTT

clone size: many
V gene: TRBV28
J gene: TRBJ2-3
D gene: -
CDR3 protein: CASSTQERINYF
CDR3 DNA: TGTGCCAGCAGTACCCAAGAGCGGATTAACTATTTT

clone size: many
V gene: TRBV19
J gene: TRBJ2-2
D gene: -
CDR3 protein: CASSIGGINTGELFF
CDR3 DNA: TGTGCCAGTAGTATAGGAGGGATTAACACCGGGGAGCTGTTTTTT

clone size: -
V gene: TRBV27
J gene: TRBJ1-4
D gene: TRBD1
CDR3 protein: CASSLSRDRVSLNEKLFF
CDR3 DNA: TGTGCCAGCAGTTTATCGAGAGACAGGGTTTCCTTGAATGAAAAACTGTTTTTT

clone size: -
V gene: TRBV28
J gene: TRBJ1-6
D gene: TRBD1
CDR3 protein: CASIQGTHIYNSPLHF
CDR3 DNA: TGTGCCAGCATACAGGGGACCCACATCTATAATTCACCCCTCCACTTT

clone size: many
V gene: TRBV28
J gene: TRBJ1-5
D gene: -
CDR3 protein: CASSLRQVSNQPQHF
CDR3 DNA: TGTGCCAGCAGTTTACGACAGGTTAGCAATCAGCCCCAGCATTTT

clone size: many
V gene: TRBV27
J gene: TRBJ2-7
D gene: TRBD1
CDR3 protein: CASSLRDRSNYEQYF
CDR3 DNA: TGTGCCAGCAGTCTCCGGGACAGGTCGAACTACGAGCAGTACTTC

clone size: many
V gene: TRBV13
J gene: TRBJ1-3
D gene: -
CDR3 protein: CASSPEDSGNTIYF
CDR3 DNA: TGTGCCAGCAGCCCGGAGGACTCTGGAAACACCATATATTTT

clone size: many
V gene: TRBV7-2
J gene: TRBJ2-3
D gene: -
CDR3 protein: CASSFSTDTQYF
CDR3 DNA: TGTGCCAGCAGCTTTAGCACAGATACGCAGTATTTT

clone size: -
V gene: TRBV9
J gene: TRBJ2-1
D gene: -
CDR3 protein: CASSELGRIRNEQFF
CDR3 DNA: TGTGCCAGCAGCGAACTAGGGAGGATTCGGAATGAGCAGTTCTTC

clone size: many
V gene: TRBV5-4
J gene: TRBJ2-6
D gene: -
CDR3 protein: CASSSQGSGANVLTF
CDR3 DNA: TGTGCCAGCAGTTCACAGGGATCTGGGGCCAACGTCCTGACTTTC

clone size: many
V gene: TRBV6-8
J gene: TRBJ2-1
D gene: TRBD2
CDR3 protein: CASTGGGSFHNEQFF
CDR3 DNA: TGTGCCAGCACGGGAGGGGGGAGTTTCCACAATGAGCAGTTCTTC

clone size: -
V gene: TRBV7-9
J gene: TRBJ2-2
D gene: TRBD2
CDR3 protein: CASSLAGGKTGELFF
CDR3 DNA: TGTGCCAGCAGCTTAGCGGGAGGGAAAACCGGGGAGCTGTTTTTT

clone size: many
V gene: TRBV6-6
J gene: TRBJ1-2
D gene: -
CDR3 protein: CASSYYTTGYTF
CDR3 DNA: TGTGCCAGCAGTTACTACACTACTGGCTACACCTTC

clone size: -
V gene: TRBV5-1
J gene: TRBJ1-3
D gene: -
CDR3 protein: CASSLDGTSGNTIYF
CDR3 DNA: TGCGCCAGCAGCTTAGACGGGACGTCTGGAAACACCATATATTTT

clone size: few
V gene: TRBV6-1
J gene: TRBJ1-2
D gene: -
CDR3 protein: CASRNQQVNYGYTF
CDR3 DNA: TGTGCCAGCAGAAATCAACAGGTTAACTATGGCTACACCTTC

clone size: many
V gene: TRBV6-2/TRBV6-3
J gene: TRBJ2-1
D gene: TRBD2
CDR3 protein: CASSFPPGLNYNEQFF
CDR3 DNA: TGTGCCAGCAGTTTTCCTCCGGGACTAAACTACAATGAGCAGTTCTTC

clone size: many
V gene: TRBV28
J gene: TRBJ1-1
D gene: -
CDR3 protein: CASSLNSPLNTEAFF
CDR3 DNA: TGTGCCAGCAGTTTGAATAGCCCGTTGAACACTGAAGCTTTCTTT

clone size: many
V gene: TRBV29-1
J gene: TRBJ2-2
D gene: -
CDR3 protein: CSGADGANTGELFF
CDR3 DNA: TGCAGCGGAGCGGACGGAGCGAACACCGGGGAGCTGTTTTTT

clone size: -
V gene: TRBV30
J gene: TRBJ2-7
D gene: -
CDR3 protein: CAWSIRGYEQYF
CDR3 DNA: TGTGCCTGGAGCATCAGGGGCTACGAGCAGTACTTC

clone size: many
V gene: TRBV29-1
J gene: TRBJ2-1
D gene: -
CDR3 protein: CSALGGGQFF
CDR3 DNA: TGCAGCGCCCTCGGAGGGGGGCAGTTCTTC

clone size: -
V gene: TRBV13
J gene: TRBJ2-3
D gene: -
CDR3 protein: CASSFGADTQYF
CDR3 DNA: TGTGCCAGCAGCTTTGGGGCAGATACGCAGTATTTT

clone size: many
V gene: TRBV4-1
J gene: TRBJ2-1
D gene: -
CDR3 protein: CASSQDRTSSRGEQFF
CDR3 DNA: TGCGCCAGCAGCCAAGATCGTACTAGCTCACGAGGGGAGCAGTTCTTC

clone size: many
V gene: TRBV4-3
J gene: TRBJ2-3
D gene: -
CDR3 protein: CASSQDRRGKFTDTQYF
CDR3 DNA: TGCGCCAGCAGCCAAGATAGGAGGGGGAAATTCACAGATACGCAGTATTTT

clone size: many
V gene: TRBV3-1
J gene: TRBJ2-1
D gene: TRBD2
CDR3 protein: CASSFRTSGGVGEQFF
CDR3 DNA: TGTGCCAGCAGCTTCCGGACTAGCGGGGGGGTTGGTGAGCAGTTCTTC